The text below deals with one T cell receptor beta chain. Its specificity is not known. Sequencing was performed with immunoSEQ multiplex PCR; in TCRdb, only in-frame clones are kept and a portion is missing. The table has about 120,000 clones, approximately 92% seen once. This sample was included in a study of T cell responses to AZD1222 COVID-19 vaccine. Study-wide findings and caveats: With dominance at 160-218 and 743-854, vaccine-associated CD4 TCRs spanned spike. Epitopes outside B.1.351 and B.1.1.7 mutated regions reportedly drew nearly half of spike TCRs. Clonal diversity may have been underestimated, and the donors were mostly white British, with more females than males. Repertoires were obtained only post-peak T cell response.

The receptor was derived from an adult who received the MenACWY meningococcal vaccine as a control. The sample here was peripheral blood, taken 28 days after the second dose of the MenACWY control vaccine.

The CDR3 nucleotides read TGTGCCAGCAGTCCAGCAATGACAAGACCCTACGAGCAGTACTTC. It translates to CASSPAMTRPYEQYF. V is TRBV28 and J is TRBJ2-7; unclear D gene. Germline CDR1 and CDR2: MDHEN and SYDVKM. V was cut by 5 bases and J by 2 bases, with 16 bases left in between. The CDR3 extends over 15 amino acids.